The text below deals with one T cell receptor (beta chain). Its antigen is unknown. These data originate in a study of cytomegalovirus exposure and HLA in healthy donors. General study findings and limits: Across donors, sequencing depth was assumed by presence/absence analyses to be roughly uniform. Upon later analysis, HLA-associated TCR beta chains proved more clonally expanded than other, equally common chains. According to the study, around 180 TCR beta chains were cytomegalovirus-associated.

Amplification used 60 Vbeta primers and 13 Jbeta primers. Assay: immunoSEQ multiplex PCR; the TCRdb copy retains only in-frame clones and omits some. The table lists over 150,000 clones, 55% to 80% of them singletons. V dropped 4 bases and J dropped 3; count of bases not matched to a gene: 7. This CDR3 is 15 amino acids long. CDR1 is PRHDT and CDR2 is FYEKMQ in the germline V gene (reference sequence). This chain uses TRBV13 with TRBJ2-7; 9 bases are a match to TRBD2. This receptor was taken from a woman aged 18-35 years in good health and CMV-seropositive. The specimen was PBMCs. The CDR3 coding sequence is TGTGCCAGCAGCTCCGCCGGGACTAGCCTCTACGAGCAGTACTTC. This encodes CASSSAGTSLYEQYF.